This T cell receptor (beta chain) came from a study of response to subunit inactivated influenza vaccine. CDR1 and CDR2 from the germline V gene are DFQATT and SNEGSKA (reference sequence). Trimming shortened V by 7 bases and J by 2 bases, and 8 bases separated the two germline ends. The CDR3 has 11 amino acids. Notes on this clonotype: Its antigen is unknown.

MiXCR, applied by TCRdb to the RT-PCR reads, yields one record per CDR3 protein. The top ten clones hold about 3% of a sample with 450,000 to 600,000 distinct CDR3 sequences, approximately 16% of them seen once. Study-wide results and limits: Authors suggested each seasonal influenza vaccination recruits few new T cells.

This receptor was taken from a man in his fifties or sixties who received an inactivated influenza vaccine. The chain uses TRBV20-1 and TRBJ1-2, with D unresolved. This specimen consisted of CD4+ T cells sorted from PBMCs, obtained less than 30 months after vaccination. CDR3 nucleotide sequence: TGCAGTGTGACGGACAACTATGGCTACACCTTC. It specifies CSVTDNYGYTF.